This T cell receptor (beta chain) was observed in a study of shared clonotypes between healthy human individuals. Study-level findings and limits: Several donors had around 5% of their naive CD4 clonotypes in common.

Looked up from germline, CDR1 is ENHRY and CDR2 is SYGVKD. CDR3 length: 15 amino acids. Trimming cost V 2 bases and J 2 bases; bases outside gene matches: 4. With regard to this clone: Its antigen is unidentified.

Assay: immunoSEQ multiplex PCR; the TCRdb copy retains only in-frame clones and omits some. The profile shows about 2.4 million clones, approximately 90% of them singletons. The chain joins TRBV10-3 to TRBJ2-7; 9 positions match TRBD2. Material: naive CD4+ T cells sorted from blood. Subset noted: CD45RA+ positively selected. The TCR was taken from a man aged 18-30 years in good health. The CDR3 sequence: CAISETSGFPYEQYF. The CDR3 DNA follows: TGTGCCATCAGTGAGACTAGCGGGTTTCCCTACGAGCAGTACTTC.